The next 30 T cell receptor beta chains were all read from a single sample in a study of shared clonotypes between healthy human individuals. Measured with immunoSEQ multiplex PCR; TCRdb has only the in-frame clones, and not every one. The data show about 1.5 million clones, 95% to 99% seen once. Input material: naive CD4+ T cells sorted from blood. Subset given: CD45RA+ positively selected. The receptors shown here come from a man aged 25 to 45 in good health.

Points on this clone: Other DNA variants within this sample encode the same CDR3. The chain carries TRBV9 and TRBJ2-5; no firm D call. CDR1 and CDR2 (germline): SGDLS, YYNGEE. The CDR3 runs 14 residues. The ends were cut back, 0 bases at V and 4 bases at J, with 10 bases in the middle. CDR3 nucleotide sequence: TGTGCCAGCAGCGTAGGGGCCTCTCGAGAGACCCAGTACTTC. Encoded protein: CASSVGASRETQYF. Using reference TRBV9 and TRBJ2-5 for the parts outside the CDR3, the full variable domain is DSGVTQTPKHLITATGQRVTLRCSPRSGDLSVYWYQQSLDQGLQFLIQYYNGEERAKGNILERFSAQQFPDLHSELNLSSLELGDSALYFCASSVGASRETQYFGPGTRLLVL.

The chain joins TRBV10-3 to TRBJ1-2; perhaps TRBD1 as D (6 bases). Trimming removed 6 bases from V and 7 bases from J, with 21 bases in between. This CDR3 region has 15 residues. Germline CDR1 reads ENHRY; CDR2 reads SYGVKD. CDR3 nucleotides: TGTGCCATCAGCCTCAACAGGGAGAGTCTTGGTGGCTACACCTTC. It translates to CAISLNRESLGGYTF.

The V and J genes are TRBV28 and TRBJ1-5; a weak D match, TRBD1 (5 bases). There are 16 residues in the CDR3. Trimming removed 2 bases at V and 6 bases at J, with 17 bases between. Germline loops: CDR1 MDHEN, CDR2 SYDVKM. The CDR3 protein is CASSLGSRGAGQPQHF. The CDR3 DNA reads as TGTGCCAGCAGTTTAGGATCCAGAGGGGCCGGTCAGCCCCAGCATTTT.

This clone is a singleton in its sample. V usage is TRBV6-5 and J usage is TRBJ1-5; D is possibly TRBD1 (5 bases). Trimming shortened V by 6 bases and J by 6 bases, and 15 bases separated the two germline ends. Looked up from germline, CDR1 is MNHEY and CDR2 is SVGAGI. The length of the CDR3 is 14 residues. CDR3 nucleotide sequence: TGTGCCAGCAGACTCCGTGGGGGACGTCAGCCCCAGCATTTT. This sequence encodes CASRLRGGRQPQHF.

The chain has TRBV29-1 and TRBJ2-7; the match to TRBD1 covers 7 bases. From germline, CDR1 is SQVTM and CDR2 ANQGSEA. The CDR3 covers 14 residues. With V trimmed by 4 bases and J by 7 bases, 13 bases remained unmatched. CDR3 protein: CSVGRGQQLREQYF. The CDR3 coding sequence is TGCAGCGTTGGAAGGGGGCAGCAGCTACGAGAGCAGTACTTC.

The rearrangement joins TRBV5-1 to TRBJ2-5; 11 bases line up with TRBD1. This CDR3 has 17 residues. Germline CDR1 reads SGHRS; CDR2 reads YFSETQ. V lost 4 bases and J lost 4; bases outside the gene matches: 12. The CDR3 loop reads CASSPRDWTGGIETQYF. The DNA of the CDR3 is TGCGCCAGCAGCCCGCGGGACTGGACAGGGGGCATAGAGACCCAGTACTTC.

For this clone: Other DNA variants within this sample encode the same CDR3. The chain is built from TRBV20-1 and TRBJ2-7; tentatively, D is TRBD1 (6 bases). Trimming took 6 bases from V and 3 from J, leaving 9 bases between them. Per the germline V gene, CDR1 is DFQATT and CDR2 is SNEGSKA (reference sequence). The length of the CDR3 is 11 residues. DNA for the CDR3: TGCAGTGCGTTGGACAGCTACGAGCAGTACTTC. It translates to CSALDSYEQYF.

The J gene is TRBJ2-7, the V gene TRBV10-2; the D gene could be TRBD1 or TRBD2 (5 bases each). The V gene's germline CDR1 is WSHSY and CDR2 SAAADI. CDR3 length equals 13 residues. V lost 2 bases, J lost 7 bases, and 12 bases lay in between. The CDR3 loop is CASSEVVGVEQYF. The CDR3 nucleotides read TGCGCCAGCAGTGAGGTTGTGGGGGTAGAGCAGTACTTC.

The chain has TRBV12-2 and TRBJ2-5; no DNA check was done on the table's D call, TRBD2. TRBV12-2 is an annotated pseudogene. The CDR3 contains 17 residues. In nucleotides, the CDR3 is TGTGCAAGTCGCTTAGGAACTAGCCGAAGTAACCAAGAGACCCAGTACTTC. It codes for CASRLGTSRSNQETQYF.

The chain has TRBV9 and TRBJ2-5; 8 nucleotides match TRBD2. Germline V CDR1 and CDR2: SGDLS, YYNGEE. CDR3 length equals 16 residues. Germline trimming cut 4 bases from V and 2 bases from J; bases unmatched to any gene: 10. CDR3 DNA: TGTGCCAGCAGCAAGGGAACTAGCGGAGTTCAAGAGACCCAGTACTTC. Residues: CASSKGTSGVQETQYF.

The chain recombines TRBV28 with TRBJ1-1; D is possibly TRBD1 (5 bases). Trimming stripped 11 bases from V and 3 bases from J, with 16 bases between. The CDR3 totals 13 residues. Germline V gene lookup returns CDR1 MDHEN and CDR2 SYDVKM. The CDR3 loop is CAGRDHGDTEAFF. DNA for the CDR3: TGTGCCGGTAGGGACCATGGGGACACTGAAGCTTTCTTT.

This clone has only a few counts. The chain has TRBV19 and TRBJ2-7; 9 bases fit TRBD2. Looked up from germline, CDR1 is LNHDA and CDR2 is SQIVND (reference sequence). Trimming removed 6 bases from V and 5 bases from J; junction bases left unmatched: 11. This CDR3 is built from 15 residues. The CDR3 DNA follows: TGTGCCAGTAGATCGCTCCCCGGGACTAGCAACGAGCAGTACTTC. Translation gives CASRSLPGTSNEQYF.

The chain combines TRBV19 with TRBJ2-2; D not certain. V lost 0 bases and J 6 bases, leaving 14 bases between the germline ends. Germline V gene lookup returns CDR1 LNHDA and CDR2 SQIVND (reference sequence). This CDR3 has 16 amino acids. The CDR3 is CASSIDRIWGPGELFF. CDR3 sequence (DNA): TGTGCCAGTAGTATAGACCGGATCTGGGGTCCCGGGGAGCTGTTTTTT. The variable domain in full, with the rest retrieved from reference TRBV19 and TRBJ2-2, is DGGITQSPKYLFRKEGQNVTLSCEQNLNHDAMYWYRQDPGQGLRLIYYSQIVNDFQKGDIAEGYSVSREKKESFPLTVTSAQKNPTAFYLCASSIDRIWGPGELFFGEGSRLTVL.

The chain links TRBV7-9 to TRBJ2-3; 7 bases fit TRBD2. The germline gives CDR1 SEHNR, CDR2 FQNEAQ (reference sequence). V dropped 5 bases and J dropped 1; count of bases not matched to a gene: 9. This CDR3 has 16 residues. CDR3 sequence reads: CASSQEPGRGTDTQYF. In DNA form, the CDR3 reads TGTGCCAGCAGCCAAGAGCCGGGGAGGGGCACAGATACGCAGTATTTT.

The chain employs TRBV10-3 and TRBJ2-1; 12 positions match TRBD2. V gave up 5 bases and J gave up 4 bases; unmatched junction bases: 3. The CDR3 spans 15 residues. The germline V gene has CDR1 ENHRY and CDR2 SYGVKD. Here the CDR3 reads CAISKTSGSYNEQFF. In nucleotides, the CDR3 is TGTGCCATCAGTAAGACTAGCGGGAGTTACAATGAGCAGTTCTTC.

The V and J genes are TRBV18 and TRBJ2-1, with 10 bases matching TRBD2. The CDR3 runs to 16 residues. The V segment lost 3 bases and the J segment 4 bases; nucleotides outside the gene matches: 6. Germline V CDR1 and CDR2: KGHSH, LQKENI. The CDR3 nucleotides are TGTGCCAGCTCACCTCTCGGACTAGCGGCTTACAATGAGCAGTTCTTC. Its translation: CASSPLGLAAYNEQFF. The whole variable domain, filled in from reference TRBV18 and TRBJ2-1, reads NAGVMQNPRHLVRRRGQEARLRCSPMKGHSHVYWYRQLPEEGLKFMVYLQKENIIDESGMPKERFSAEFPKEGPSILRIQQVVRGDSAAYFCASSPLGLAAYNEQFFGPGTRLTVL.

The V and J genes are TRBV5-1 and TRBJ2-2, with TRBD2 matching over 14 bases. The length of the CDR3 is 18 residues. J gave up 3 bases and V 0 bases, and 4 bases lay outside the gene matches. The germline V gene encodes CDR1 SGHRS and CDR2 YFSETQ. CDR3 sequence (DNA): TGCGCCAGCAGCTTGGGACTAGCGGGAGGGCAGCACACCGGGGAGCTGTTTTTT. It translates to CASSLGLAGGQHTGELFF. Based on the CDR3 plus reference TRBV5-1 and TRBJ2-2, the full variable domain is KAGVTQTPRYLIKTRGQQVTLSCSPISGHRSVSWYQQTPGQGLQFLFEYFSETQRNKGNFPGRFSGRQFSNSRSEMNVSTLELGDSALYLCASSLGLAGGQHTGELFFGEGSRLTVL.

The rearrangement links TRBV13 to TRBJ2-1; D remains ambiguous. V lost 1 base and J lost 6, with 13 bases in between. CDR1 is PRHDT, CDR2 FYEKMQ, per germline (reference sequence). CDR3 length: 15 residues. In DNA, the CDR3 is TGTGCCAGCAGCTTAGCTCGGACCATTCTCAATGAGCAGTTCTTC. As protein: CASSLARTILNEQFF. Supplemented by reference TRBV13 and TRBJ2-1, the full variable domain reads AAGVIQSPRHLIKEKRETATLKCYPIPRHDTVYWYQQGPGQDPQFLISFYEKMQSDKGSIPDRFSAQQFSDYHSELNMSSLELGDSALYFCASSLARTILNEQFFGPGTRLTVL.

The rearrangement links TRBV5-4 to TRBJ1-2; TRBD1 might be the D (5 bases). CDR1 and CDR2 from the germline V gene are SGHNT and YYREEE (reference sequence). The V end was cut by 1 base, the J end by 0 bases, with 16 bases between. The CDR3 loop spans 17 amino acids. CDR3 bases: TGTGCCAGCAGCTTGAGGCAGGGCACAATTACTAACTATGGCTACACCTTC. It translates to CASSLRQGTITNYGYTF. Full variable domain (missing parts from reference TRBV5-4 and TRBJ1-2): ETGVTQSPTHLIKTRGQQVTLRCSSQSGHNTVSWYQQALGQGPQFIFQYYREEENGRGNFPPRFSGLQFPNYSSELNVNALELDDSALYLCASSLRQGTITNYGYTFGSGTRLTVV.

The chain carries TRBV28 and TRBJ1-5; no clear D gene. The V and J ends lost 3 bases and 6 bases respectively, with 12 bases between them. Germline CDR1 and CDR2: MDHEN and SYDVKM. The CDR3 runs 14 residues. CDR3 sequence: CASSLVGRTQPQHF. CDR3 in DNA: TGTGCCAGCAGTTTGGTGGGTAGGACTCAGCCCCAGCATTTT.

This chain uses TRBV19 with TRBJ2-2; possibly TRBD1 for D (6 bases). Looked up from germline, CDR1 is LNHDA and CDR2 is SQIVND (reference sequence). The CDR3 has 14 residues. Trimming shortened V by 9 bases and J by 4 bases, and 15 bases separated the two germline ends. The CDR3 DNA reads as TGTGCCAGCTCTACAGGGCAACTCACCGGGGAGCTGTTTTTT. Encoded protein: CASSTGQLTGELFF.

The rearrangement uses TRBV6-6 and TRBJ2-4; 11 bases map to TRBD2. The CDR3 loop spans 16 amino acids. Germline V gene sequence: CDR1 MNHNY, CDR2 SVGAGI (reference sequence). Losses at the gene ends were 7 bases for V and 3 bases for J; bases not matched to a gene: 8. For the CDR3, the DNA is TGTGCCAGCATGGGACTAGCGGCGGGGATCAAAAACATTCAGTACTTC. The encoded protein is CASMGLAAGIKNIQYF.

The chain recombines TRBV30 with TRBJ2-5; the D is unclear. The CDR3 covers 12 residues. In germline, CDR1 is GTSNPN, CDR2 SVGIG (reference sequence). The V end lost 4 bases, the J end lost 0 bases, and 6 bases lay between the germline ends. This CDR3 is CAWNSNQETQYF. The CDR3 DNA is TGTGCCTGGAACAGCAACCAAGAGACCCAGTACTTC. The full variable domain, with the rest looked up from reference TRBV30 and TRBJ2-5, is SQTIHQWPATLVQPVGSPLSLECTVEGTSNPNLYWYRQAAGRGLQLLFYSVGIGQISSEVPQNLSASRPQDRQFILSSKKLLLSDSGFYLCAWNSNQETQYFGPGTRLLVL.

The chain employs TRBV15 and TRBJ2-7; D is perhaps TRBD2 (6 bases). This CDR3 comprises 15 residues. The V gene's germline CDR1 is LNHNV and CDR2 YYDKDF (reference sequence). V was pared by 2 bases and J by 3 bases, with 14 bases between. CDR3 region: CATSRSSVGSYEQYF. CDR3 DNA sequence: TGTGCCACCAGCAGATCTAGCGTGGGGAGCTACGAGCAGTACTTC.

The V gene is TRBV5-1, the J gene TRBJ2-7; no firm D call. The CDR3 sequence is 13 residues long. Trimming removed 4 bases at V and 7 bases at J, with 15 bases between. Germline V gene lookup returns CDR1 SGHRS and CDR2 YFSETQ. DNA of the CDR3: TGCGCCAGCAGCCCGTACGACTTGACGGAGCAGTACTTC. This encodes CASSPYDLTEQYF.

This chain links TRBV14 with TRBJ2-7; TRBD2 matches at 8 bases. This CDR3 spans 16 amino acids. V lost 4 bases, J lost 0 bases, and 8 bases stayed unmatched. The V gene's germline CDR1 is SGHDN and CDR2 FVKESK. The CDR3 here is CASSLLVGRASYEQYF. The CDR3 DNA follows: TGTGCCAGCAGCCTTCTTGTCGGGAGGGCCTCCTACGAGCAGTACTTC.

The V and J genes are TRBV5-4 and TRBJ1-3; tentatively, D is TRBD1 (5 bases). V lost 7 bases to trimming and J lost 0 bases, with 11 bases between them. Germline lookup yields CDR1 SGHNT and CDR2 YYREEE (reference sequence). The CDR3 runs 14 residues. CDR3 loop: CASSGFDSGNTIYF. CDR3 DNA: TGTGCCAGCTCAGGGTTTGACTCTGGAAACACCATATATTTT.

This chain's CDR3 is CASSVAGSFNEQFF. The CDR3 nucleotides are TGTGCCAGCAGCGTAGCCGGGAGTTTCAATGAGCAGTTCTTC. The chain uses TRBV9 and TRBJ2-1; tentatively, D is TRBD2 (6 bases). Trimming stripped 0 bases from V and 6 bases from J, with 10 bases between. The CDR3 covers 14 residues. Germline V gene data show CDR1 as SGDLS and CDR2 as YYNGEE.

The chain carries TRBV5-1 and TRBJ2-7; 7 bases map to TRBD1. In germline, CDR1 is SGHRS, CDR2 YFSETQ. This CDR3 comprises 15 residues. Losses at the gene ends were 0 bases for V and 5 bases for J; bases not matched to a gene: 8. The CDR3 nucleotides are TGCGCCAGCAGCTTGGATTTTGGCAGGGGGAACGAGCAGTACTTC. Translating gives CASSLDFGRGNEQYF.

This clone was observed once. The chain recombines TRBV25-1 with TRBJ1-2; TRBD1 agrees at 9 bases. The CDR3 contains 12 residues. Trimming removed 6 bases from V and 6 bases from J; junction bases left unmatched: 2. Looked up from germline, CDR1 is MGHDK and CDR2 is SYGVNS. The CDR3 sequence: CASRQGADGYTF. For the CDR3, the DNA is TGTGCCAGCAGACAGGGGGCGGATGGCTACACCTTC.